The clone carrying this T cell receptor (beta chain) has more than one count but fewer than ten. Antigen specificity is unknown. TCRdb processed the reads anew with MiXCR; each CDR3 protein has one entry. The table shows 650,000 to 850,000 distinct CDR3 sequences, with about 28% occurring only once. The data were obtained in a study of T cell repertoires in cytomegalovirus infection. Study details: Recently identified HLA-C-restricted CMV epitopes were used, and well-studied HLA-B-restricted CMV epitopes were used as well. Matching HLA type, along with CMV infection, was indicated by public TCR beta signatures.

Study outcomes and limitations: The study identified carriers of CMV plus the relevant HLA from cumulative public TCR beta family frequency. Dominating the ex vivo response were HLA-C-restricted CMV-specific TCR beta clonotypes.

The CDR3 is made up of 14 amino acids. With 2 bases removed from V and 5 bases from J, the gap between germline ends came to 12 bases. Germline V CDR1 and CDR2: MNHEY, SVGAGI. The chain combines TRBV6-5 with TRBJ1-1; the D gene is possibly TRBD1 (5 bases). Sequencing used cultured CD8+ T cells from PBMCs, obtained from culture after CMV antigen stimulation. The receptor was derived from a human donor in good health (CMV status not recorded). Some clones in this sample may be carry-over from other donors' samples. The CDR3 loop is CASSYRGSFTEAFF. The CDR3 DNA follows: TGTGCCAGCAGTTACAGGGGAAGTTTTACTGAAGCTTTCTTT.